Given below is one T cell receptor beta chain in context. Its antigen remains unknown. Specified treatment: roughly 19 received Ad26.COV2.S at low or high dose, single or two shots; several received placebo; per-sample allocation not given. The samples date from day 63 after the first vaccine or placebo injection. An 18-55-year-old adult in Boston served as donor. The shot given was an Ad26 vector that makes Wuhan-strain SARS-CoV-2 spike. The data are from a study of Ad26.COV2.S vaccination and SARS-CoV-2 variants. This CDR3 comprises 11 residues. CDR1 ENHRY and CDR2 SYGVKD come from the germline V gene. V shed 7 bases and J shed 6 bases, with 7 bases lying between them. Overall study findings and caveats: Once vaccination had occurred, spike-specific CD8+ and CD4+ T cell responses reportedly showed substantial breadth.

TCRdb's copy holds only in-frame clones and misses some; the assay was immunoSEQ multiplex PCR. The sample holds around 450,000 clones, around 90% seen once. The chain recombines TRBV10-3 with TRBJ2-1; D is ambiguous. The receptor was derived from a person aged 18-65 years who received the Ad26.COV2.S COVID-19 vaccine or a placebo. Sequencing was performed on peripheral blood, taken in a trial of Ad26.COV2.S vaccine versus placebo. The CDR3 nucleotides read TGTGCCATCATTATAGTCAATGAGCAGTTCTTC. Encoded protein: CAIIIVNEQFF.